This entry describes one TCR beta chain. This entry comes from a study of blood T cell repertoires in COVID-19. Across the whole study: The origin of the acute and convalescent COVID-19 samples was the United States, Italy and Spain. Sample material is recorded as cDNA or gDNA derived from T cells, B-cell-depleted T cells, or PBMCs.

Germline V gene data show CDR1 as SNHLY and CDR2 as FYNNEI. V lost 2 bases and J lost 7; bases outside the gene matches: 6. The CDR3 contains 15 residues. Per the authors' pipeline: From reference gene primer amplification, estimates of nucleated cell counts were derived. This table comes from immunoSEQ multiplex PCR, and its TCRdb copy is limited to in-frame clones, with some not included. For V, J and clone size, that table is used; D and trimming come from the DNA. The table records 210,000 or so clones, about 90% of them present only once. The sequenced sample consisted of peripheral blood. This clonotype originated in a man in his forties with active or convalescent COVID-19. V gene TRBV2 combines with J gene TRBJ1-4, with 8 bases fitting TRBD1. Here the CDR3 reads CASSETGGASEKLFF. As DNA, the CDR3 is TGTGCCAGCAGTGAAACAGGGGGGGCCAGTGAAAAACTGTTTTTT.